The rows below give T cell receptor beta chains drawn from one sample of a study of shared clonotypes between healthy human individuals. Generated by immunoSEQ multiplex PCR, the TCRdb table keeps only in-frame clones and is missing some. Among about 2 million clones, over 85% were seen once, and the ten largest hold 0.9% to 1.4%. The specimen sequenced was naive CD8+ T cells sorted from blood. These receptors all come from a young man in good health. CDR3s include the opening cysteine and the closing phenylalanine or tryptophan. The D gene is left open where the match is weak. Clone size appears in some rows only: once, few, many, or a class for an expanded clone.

CDR3: CASRTFSRDTDQPQHF
DNA: TGTGCCAGCAGAACCTTCTCCCGGGACACAGATCAGCCCCAGCATTTT
J: TRBJ1-5
V: TRBV28
size: once
D: .

CDR3: CASSSPAEQYF
DNA: TGTGCCAGCAGCTCACCGGCGGAGCAGTACTTC
J: TRBJ2-7
V: TRBV7-9
size: .
D: .

CDR3: CASSMGMNTEAFF
DNA: TGTGCCAGTAGTATGGGTATGAACACTGAAGCTTTCTTT
J: TRBJ1-1
V: TRBV19
size: .
D: .

CDR3: CASRHRGPYEQYF
DNA: TGTGCCAGCAGGCACAGGGGACCCTACGAGCAGTACTTC
J: TRBJ2-7
V: TRBV6-1
size: once
D: TRBD1

CDR3: CAWSVGSTSTDTQYF
DNA: TGTGCCTGGAGTGTGGGTAGCACAAGCACAGATACGCAGTATTTT
J: TRBJ2-3
V: TRBV30
size: .
D: .

CDR3: CASSANDRGGDQPQHF
DNA: TGTGCCAGCAGTGCGAATGACAGGGGCGGGGATCAGCCCCAGCATTTT
J: TRBJ1-5
V: TRBV2
size: .
D: TRBD1

CDR3: CASSQDLVPAGAPVGELFF
DNA: TGCGCCAGCAGCCAAGATCTGGTCCCGGCAGGGGCGCCGGTCGGGGAGCTGTTTTTT
J: TRBJ2-2
V: TRBV4-1
size: .
D: .

CDR3: CASSLDLDYEQYF
DNA: TGTGCCAGCAGCTTGGATTTGGACTACGAGCAGTACTTC
J: TRBJ2-7
V: TRBV5-6
size: .
D: .

CDR3: CASSFGRGSTDTQYF
DNA: TGTGCCAGCAGCTTTGGGCGGGGGAGCACAGATACGCAGTATTTT
J: TRBJ2-3
V: TRBV11-2
size: .
D: TRBD2

CDR3: CASSRIGTNYEQYF
DNA: TGCGCCAGCAGCCGGATTGGGACAAACTACGAGCAGTACTTC
J: TRBJ2-7
V: TRBV5-1
size: .
D: .

CDR3: CASSVNGRGVDEQFF
DNA: TGTGCCAGCAGCGTAAACGGCAGGGGTGTAGATGAGCAGTTCTTC
J: TRBJ2-1
V: TRBV9
size: .
D: .

CDR3: CASSLEFLYRGEHYGYTF
DNA: TGTGCCAGCAGCTTAGAGTTCCTGTACAGGGGAGAACACTATGGCTACACCTTC
J: TRBJ1-2
V: TRBV11-3
size: .
D: TRBD1

CDR3: CASSYRVPETQYF
DNA: TGTGCCAGCAGTTACCGGGTCCCAGAGACCCAGTACTTC
J: TRBJ2-5
V: TRBV6-5
size: .
D: .

CDR3: CASSRTASYEQYF
DNA: TGTGCCAGCAGCAGGACAGCCTCCTACGAGCAGTACTTC
J: TRBJ2-7
V: TRBV7-9
size: .
D: .

CDR3: CASSLQGFSNQPQHF
DNA: TGTGCTAGCAGCTTACAGGGGTTCAGCAATCAGCCCCAGCATTTT
J: TRBJ1-5
V: TRBV7-7
size: .
D: TRBD1

CDR3: CASSAAGEPETQYF
DNA: TGTGCCAGCAGCGCCGCGGGGGAACCAGAGACCCAGTACTTC
J: TRBJ2-5
V: TRBV9
size: .
D: TRBD2

CDR3: CASSVGDYPGELFF
DNA: TGTGCCAGCAGCGTAGGAGACTACCCCGGGGAGCTGTTTTTT
J: TRBJ2-2
V: TRBV9
size: .
D: .

CDR3: CASSLVIGQYEQYF
DNA: TGTGCCAGCAGCTTAGTTATTGGACAGTACGAGCAGTACTTC
J: TRBJ2-7
V: TRBV11-2
size: .
D: .

CDR3: CSVDRQGIWSETQYF
DNA: TGCAGCGTTGATCGACAGGGTATCTGGTCGGAGACCCAGTACTTC
J: TRBJ2-5
V: TRBV29-1
size: .
D: TRBD1

CDR3: CASSLGGEGEYNEQFF
DNA: TGTGCCAGCAGCCTCGGTGGCGAGGGAGAGTATAATGAGCAGTTCTTC
J: TRBJ2-1
V: TRBV28
size: .
D: .

CDR3: CASSPRGNSGNTIYF
DNA: TGCGCCAGCAGCCCCCGGGGCAACTCTGGAAACACCATATATTTT
J: TRBJ1-3
V: TRBV4-1
size: .
D: .

CDR3: CASSLLDRGTYEQYF
DNA: TGCGCCAGCAGCCTTCTAGACAGGGGCACCTACGAGCAGTACTTC
J: TRBJ2-7
V: TRBV4-1
size: .
D: TRBD1

CDR3: CASSPSIGGKLYEQYF
DNA: TGTGCCAGCAGTCCATCCATCGGGGGGAAGCTCTACGAGCAGTACTTC
J: TRBJ2-7
V: TRBV27
size: .
D: TRBD2

CDR3: CASSLEGLGYNEQFF
DNA: TGTGCCAGCAGCTTAGAGGGACTAGGTTACAATGAGCAGTTCTTC
J: TRBJ2-1
V: TRBV7-6
size: few
D: TRBD2

CDR3: CASSTGEASEAFF
DNA: TGTGCCAGCAGTACAGGGGAGGCGTCTGAAGCTTTCTTT
J: TRBJ1-1
V: TRBV2
size: .
D: TRBD1

CDR3: CSGGSLSYGYTF
DNA: TGCAGCGGGGGGTCTTTGAGCTATGGCTACACCTTC
J: TRBJ1-2
V: TRBV29-1
size: once
D: .

CDR3: CASSPPADTEAFF
DNA: TGTGCCAGCAGTCCCCCGGCGGACACTGAAGCTTTCTTT
J: TRBJ1-1
V: TRBV28
size: .
D: .

CDR3: CSARTESYTEAFF
DNA: TGCAGCGCTAGGACGGAGAGCTACACTGAAGCTTTCTTT
J: TRBJ1-1
V: TRBV29-1
size: .
D: .

CDR3: CASSHNRQGASYGYTF
DNA: TGTGCCAGCAGCCACAACCGACAGGGGGCAAGTTATGGCTACACCTTC
J: TRBJ1-2
V: TRBV9
size: .
D: TRBD1

CDR3: CAIPRETSGTYEQYF
DNA: TGCGCCATCCCCCGAGAGACTAGCGGGACGTACGAGCAGTACTTC
J: TRBJ2-7
V: TRBV10-2
size: .
D: TRBD2

CDR3: CASRLLAGLNNEQFF
DNA: TGTGCCAGCAGATTACTAGCGGGGTTAAACAATGAGCAGTTCTTC
J: TRBJ2-1
V: TRBV6-1
size: .
D: TRBD2

CDR3: CASKGVSAFNYGYTF
DNA: TGTGCCAGCAAGGGGGTGTCTGCGTTCAACTATGGCTACACCTTC
J: TRBJ1-2
V: TRBV27
size: .
D: .

CDR3: CASSQYRGLGYEQYF
DNA: TGCGCCAGCAGTCAATACAGGGGGCTGGGGTACGAGCAGTACTTC
J: TRBJ2-7
V: TRBV23-1
size: .
D: TRBD1